This TCR beta chain was sequenced during a study of cytotoxic CD8 clonotypes in ibrutinib-treated CLL. Study results and caveats: Clonality went up at ibrutinib response and then declined back toward baseline at progression. The study found baseline clonality above age-matched healthy donors, tracking circulating CD8+ T-cell counts.

As to this clone: Its antigen is not known.

Data came from immunoSEQ multiplex PCR; TCRdb stores just in-frame clones and leaves some out. The data show 20,000 to 25,000 clones, approximately 69% seen once. V shed 4 bases and J shed 5 bases, with 16 bases lying between them. The CDR3 covers 15 residues. Germline values: CDR1 SGHRS, CDR2 YFSETQ. This receptor was obtained from a human donor with chronic lymphocytic leukemia. The genes are TRBV5-1 and TRBJ2-1; D could derive from TRBD1 or TRBD2 (6 bases each). The sequencing here drew on PBMCs, taken before ibrutinib treatment. The CDR3: CASSPKGDSDNEQFF. In DNA form, the CDR3 reads TGCGCCAGCAGCCCGAAGGGGGACTCAGACAATGAGCAGTTCTTC.